This T cell receptor beta chain was recovered during a study of cytomegalovirus exposure and HLA in healthy donors. General observations from the study: It was found in a later analysis that first-cohort TCR clusters tended to co-occur in the roughly 120 validation repertoires. Among TCR beta chains, those listed as cytomegalovirus-associated numbered 164. Specific recognition of CMV antigens was confirmed in vitro for a few chains (all CMV-associated).

A roughly 120-subject validation cohort, separate from the roughly 670-subject first cohort, supplied the donors. Germline loops: CDR1 SNHLY, CDR2 FYNNEI. The trim removed 3 bases at V and 0 bases at J, leaving 4 bases unmatched. This CDR3 is 16 amino acids long. Method: immunoSEQ multiplex PCR; TCRdb's copy keeps in-frame clones and lacks some. The table has about 130,000 clones, roughly 89% seen once. Comments on this clone: Its antigen remains unidentified.

This chain connects TRBV2 to TRBJ2-1; 8 nucleotides line up with TRBD2. The clonotype originates from a young woman in good health and CMV-seronegative. The sample taken for sequencing was PBMCs. This chain's CDR3 is CASSDPGGGSYNEQFF. In nucleotides, the CDR3 is TGTGCCAGCAGTGATCCCGGGGGGGGCTCCTACAATGAGCAGTTCTTC.